The present T cell receptor (beta chain) was sequenced within a study of shared clonotypes between healthy human individuals. Overall study context: The people who gave samples were a couple of women and a few men aged 18 to 49. Study-wide findings and caveats: Some clonotypes were shared by all four sorted-subset donors, while others were not shared. The non-shared ones had lower generation probabilities than the shared ones. Naive CD4 clonotypes were shared across several donors at roughly 4.6%. Owing to a small donor count, the genetic and exposure-history diversity represented was limited.

Sequenced by immunoSEQ multiplex PCR; TCRdb stores in-frame clones only, minus some. The profile shows over 750,000 clones, around 96% of them singletons. This CDR3 comprises 14 residues. Trimming cost V 5 bases and J 2 bases, with 13 bases left between them. Germline CDR1 reads MNHEY; CDR2 reads SMNVEV (reference sequence). Positive CCR7 selection of CD45RO-negative cells yielded the naive CD8 cells, and terminally differentiated effector memory CD45RA+ cells were excluded. The count of this clone is one. Its cognate antigen is unknown. The TCR originated in a man under 40 in good health. The sample consisted of naive CD8+ T cells sorted from blood. The chain joins TRBV27 to TRBJ2-7, with a possible D match to TRBD2 (5 bases). The CDR3 is CASSHGGYTYEQYF. For the CDR3, the DNA is TGTGCCAGCAGTCATGGCGGGTATACCTACGAGCAGTACTTC.